This T cell receptor beta chain comes out of a study of T cells after yellow fever vaccination. Study information: When fractions had low cell numbers, they were prepared with SMART-Seq v4 Ultra Low Input.

A universal primer site and UMIs were added as TCR cDNA was made by 5'RACE template switching. One entry per CDR3 protein results from TCRdb running MiXCR on the 5' RACE reads. This sample has about 240,000 distinct CDR3 sequences, with 6.9% found just once. CDR3 length: 11 residues. V shed 6 bases and J shed 5 bases, with 8 bases lying between them. CDR1 and CDR2 (germline): SNHLY, FYNNEI. Study conclusions and caveats: Post-booster repertoires contained most primary-vaccination clones again (about 95% CD4, 85% to 90% CD8). Some clonotypes, a small share, were shared between CD4 and CD8 compartments.

This clonotype was found a few times. No antigen is known for it. This chain joins TRBV2 and TRBJ2-7; tentatively, D is TRBD2 (5 bases). Sample: CD4+ T cells sorted from PBMCs, taken 15 days after the yellow fever booster vaccination. The TCR comes from a man aged 25-45 years who received the YFV17D yellow fever vaccine. CDR3 amino acids: CASRGEHEQYF. CDR3 coding DNA: TGTGCCAGCAGGGGAGAGCACGAGCAGTACTTC.